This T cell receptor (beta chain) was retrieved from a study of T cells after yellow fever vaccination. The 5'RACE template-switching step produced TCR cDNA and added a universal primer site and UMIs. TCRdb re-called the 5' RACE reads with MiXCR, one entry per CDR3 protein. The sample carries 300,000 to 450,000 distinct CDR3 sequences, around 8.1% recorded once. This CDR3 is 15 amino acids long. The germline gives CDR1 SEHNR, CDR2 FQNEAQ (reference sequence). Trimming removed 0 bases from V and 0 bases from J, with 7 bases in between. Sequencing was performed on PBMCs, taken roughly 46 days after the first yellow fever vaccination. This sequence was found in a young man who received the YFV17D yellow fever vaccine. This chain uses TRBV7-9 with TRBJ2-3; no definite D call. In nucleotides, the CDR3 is TGTGCCAGCAGCTTAGCCTACCCTAGCACAGATACGCAGTATTTT. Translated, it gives CASSLAYPSTDTQYF.